This T cell receptor beta chain is drawn from a study of blood T cell repertoires in COVID-19. V was clipped by 7 bases and J by 3 bases; unmatched bases: 11. CDR3 length: 15 residues. In germline, CDR1 is MNHEY, CDR2 SVGAGI. Sequencing was performed with immunoSEQ multiplex PCR; in TCRdb, only in-frame clones are kept and a portion is missing. The sample holds roughly 250,000 clones, 88% seen once. Material for sequencing was peripheral blood. The TCR sequence derives from a man between 60 and 75 years old who had recovered from COVID-19. This chain joins TRBV6-5 and TRBJ2-5, with 7 nucleotides matching TRBD1. The CDR3 DNA reads as TGTGCCAGCAACAACCCAGGGGGAAGTAAAGAGACCCAGTACTTC. It translates to CASNNPGGSKETQYF.